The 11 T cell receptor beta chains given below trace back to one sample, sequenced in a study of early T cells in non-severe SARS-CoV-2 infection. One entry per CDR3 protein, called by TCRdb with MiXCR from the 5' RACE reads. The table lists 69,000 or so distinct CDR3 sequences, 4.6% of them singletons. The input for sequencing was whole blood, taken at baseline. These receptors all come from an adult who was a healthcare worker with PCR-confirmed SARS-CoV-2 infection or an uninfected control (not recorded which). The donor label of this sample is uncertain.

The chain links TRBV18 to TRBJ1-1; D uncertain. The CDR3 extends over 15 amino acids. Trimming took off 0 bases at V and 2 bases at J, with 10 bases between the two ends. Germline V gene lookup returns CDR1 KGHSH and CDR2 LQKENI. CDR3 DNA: TGTGCCAGCTCACCACCGAGGCAGGTCAACACTGAAGCTTTCTTT. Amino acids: CASSPPRQVNTEAFF.

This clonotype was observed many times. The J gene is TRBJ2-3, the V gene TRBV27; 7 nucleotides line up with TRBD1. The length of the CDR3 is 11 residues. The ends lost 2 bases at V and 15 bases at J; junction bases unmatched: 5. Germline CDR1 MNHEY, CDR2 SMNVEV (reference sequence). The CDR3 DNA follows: TGTGCCAGCAGTTTAAAAGGGACAGATTATTTT. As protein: CASSLKGTDYF.

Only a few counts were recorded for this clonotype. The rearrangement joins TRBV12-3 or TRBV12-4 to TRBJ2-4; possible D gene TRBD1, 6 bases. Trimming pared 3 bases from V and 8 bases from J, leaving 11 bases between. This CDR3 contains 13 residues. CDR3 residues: CASSFQGRHIQYF. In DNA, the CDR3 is TGTGCCAGCAGTTTTCAGGGGCGGCACATTCAGTACTTC.

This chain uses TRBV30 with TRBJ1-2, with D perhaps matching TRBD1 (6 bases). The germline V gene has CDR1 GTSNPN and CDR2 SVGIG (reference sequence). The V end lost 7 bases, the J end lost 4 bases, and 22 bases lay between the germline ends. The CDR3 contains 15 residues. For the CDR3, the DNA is TGTGCCTATACCCCAGGGCGGGGGGCGGTCTATGGCTACACCTTC. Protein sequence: CAYTPGRGAVYGYTF.

The CDR3 sequence is CASSPPLGTGAHEQYF. CDR3 DNA sequence: TGTGCCAGCAGTCCCCCCTTGGGGACAGGGGCGCACGAGCAGTACTTC. V gene TRBV28 combines with J gene TRBJ2-7, with 10 bases that match TRBD1. The germline CDR1 and CDR2 sequences are MDHEN and SYDVKM. V dropped 5 bases and J dropped 5; count of bases not matched to a gene: 12. This CDR3 comprises 16 residues. Full variable domain (remainder filled in from reference TRBV28 and TRBJ2-7): DVKVTQSSRYLVKRTGEKVFLECVQDMDHENMFWYRQDPGLGLRLIYFSYDVKMKEKGDIPEGYSVSREKKERFSLILESASTNQTSMYLCASSPPLGTGAHEQYFGPGTRLTVT.

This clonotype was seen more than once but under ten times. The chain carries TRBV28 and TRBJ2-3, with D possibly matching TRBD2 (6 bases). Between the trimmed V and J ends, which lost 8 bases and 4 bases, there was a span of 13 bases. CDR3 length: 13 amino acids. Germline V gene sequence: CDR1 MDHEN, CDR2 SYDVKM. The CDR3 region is CASGLAFPDTQYF. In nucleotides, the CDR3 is TGTGCCAGCGGGCTAGCGTTCCCAGATACGCAGTATTTT.

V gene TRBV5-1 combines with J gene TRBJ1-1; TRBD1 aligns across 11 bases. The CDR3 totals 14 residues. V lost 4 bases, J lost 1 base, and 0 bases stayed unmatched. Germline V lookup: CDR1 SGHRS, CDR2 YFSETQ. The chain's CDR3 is CASSGQGANTEAFF. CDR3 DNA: TGCGCCAGCAGCGGACAGGGGGCGAACACTGAAGCTTTCTTT.

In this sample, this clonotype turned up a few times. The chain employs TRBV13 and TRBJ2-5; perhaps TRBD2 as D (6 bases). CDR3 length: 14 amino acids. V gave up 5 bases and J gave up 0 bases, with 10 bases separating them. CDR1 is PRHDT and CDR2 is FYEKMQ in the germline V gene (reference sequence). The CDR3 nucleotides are TGTGCCAGCAGCACGCGGGGTAACCAAGAGACCCAGTACTTC. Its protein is CASSTRGNQETQYF.

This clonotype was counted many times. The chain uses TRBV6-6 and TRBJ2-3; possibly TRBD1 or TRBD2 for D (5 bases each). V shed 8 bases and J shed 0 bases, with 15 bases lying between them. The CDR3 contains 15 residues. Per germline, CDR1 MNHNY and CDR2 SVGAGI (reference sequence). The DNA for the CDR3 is TGTGCCAGCGACGAGGGGACCGGTAGCACAGATACGCAGTATTTT. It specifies CASDEGTGSTDTQYF.

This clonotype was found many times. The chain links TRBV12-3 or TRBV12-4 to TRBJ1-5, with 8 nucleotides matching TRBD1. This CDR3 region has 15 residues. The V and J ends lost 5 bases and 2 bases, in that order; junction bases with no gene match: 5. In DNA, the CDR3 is TGTGCCAGCAGTCGAGGACAGGGCCGCAATCAGCCCCAGCATTTT. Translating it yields CASSRGQGRNQPQHF.

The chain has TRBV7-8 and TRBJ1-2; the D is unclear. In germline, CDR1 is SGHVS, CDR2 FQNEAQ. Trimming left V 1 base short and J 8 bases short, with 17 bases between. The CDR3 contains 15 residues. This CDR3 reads CASSLDSDMLGGYTF. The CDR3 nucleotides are TGTGCCAGCAGCTTAGATTCCGACATGCTGGGCGGCTACACCTTC. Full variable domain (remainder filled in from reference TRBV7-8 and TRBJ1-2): GAGVSQSPRYKVAKRGQDVALRCDPISGHVSLFWYQQALGQGPEFLTYFQNEAQLDKSGLPSDRFFAERPEGSVSTLKIQRTQQEDSAVYLCASSLDSDMLGGYTFGSGTRLTVV.